This T cell receptor (beta chain) originates from a study of shared clonotypes between healthy human individuals. Overall study results and limits: Naive subsets, compared against memory subsets, generally had larger estimated richness values. In contrast to clonotypes shared by all four donors, non-shared clonotypes had lower generation probabilities. Clonotypes that were shared across four donors made up roughly 5% of naive CD4 clonotypes.

On this clone: Its target is not known.

Naive CD8 cells lacked CD45RO and underwent positive selection for CCR7, leaving out terminally differentiated effector memory CD45RA+ cells. This CDR3 region has 16 residues. Germline V CDR1 and CDR2: MNHEY, SMNVEV (reference sequence). Trimming shortened V by 6 bases and J by 5 bases, and 20 bases separated the two germline ends. The study ran the assay at deep level. TCRdb's copy holds only in-frame clones and misses some; the assay was immunoSEQ multiplex PCR. The sample shows about 2.1 million clones, approximately 94% of them seen only once. The receptor's source is a man aged 18 to 29 in good health. Some clones in this sample may be carry-over from other donors' samples. The rearrangement links TRBV27 to TRBJ1-5, with D possibly TRBD1 on 5 matching bases. Input material: naive CD8+ T cells from PBMCs. CDR3 sequence reads: CASRALAGRVDQPQHF. In nucleotides, the CDR3 is TGTGCCAGCAGGGCCCTCGCGGGGCGGGTGGATCAGCCCCAGCATTTT.